Listed here are 19 T cell receptor beta chains from one sample, sequenced in a study of OX40 agonist ivuxolimab in advanced cancers. Sequencing was performed with immunoSEQ multiplex PCR; in TCRdb, only in-frame clones are kept and a portion is missing. In the table there are around 30,000 clones, 81% of which are singletons. Source: CD4+ or CD8+ T cells sorted from blood, taken in a trial of the OX40 agonist ivuxolimab. These receptors were taken from an adult with an advanced solid tumor such as melanoma, head and neck, liver or kidney cancer.

The V and J genes are TRBV5-1 and TRBJ1-1; 8 positions agree with TRBD1. Looked up from germline, CDR1 is SGHRS and CDR2 is YFSETQ. The length of the CDR3 is 12 residues. V was clipped by 4 bases and J by 8 bases; unmatched bases: 4. The CDR3 is CASSDRQGEAFF. The CDR3 bases are TGCGCCAGCAGCGACCGACAGGGGGAAGCTTTCTTT.

This clone was counted a single time. The CDR3 reads CASSLETSGGLYNEQFF. CDR3 bases: TGTGCCAGCAGCTTAGAAACCAGCGGGGGGCTTTACAATGAGCAGTTCTTC. This chain joins TRBV11-3 and TRBJ2-1; 9 nucleotides line up with TRBD2. The germline V gene has CDR1 SGHNT and CDR2 YENEEA. J lost 4 bases, V lost 0 bases, and 7 bases had no gene match. There are 17 residues in the CDR3.

V and J are TRBV7-9 and TRBJ1-3; D is unclear. The length of the CDR3 is 15 residues. Trimming removed 1 base at V and 2 bases at J, with 9 bases between. Looked up from germline, CDR1 is SEHNR and CDR2 is FQNEAQ (reference sequence). The CDR3 DNA sequence: TGTGCCAGCAGCTTAGAAGGCAGCCCTGGAAACACCATATATTTT. Amino acid sequence: CASSLEGSPGNTIYF.

The V and J genes are TRBV11-2 and TRBJ1-6; 8 bases map to TRBD1. The CDR3 sequence is 14 residues long. Germline V lookup: CDR1 SGHAT, CDR2 FQNNGV. With 4 bases clipped from V and 5 bases from J, the junction kept 1 base outside the gene matches. The CDR3 DNA follows: TGTGCCAGCAGCTGGGGACAGGATAATTCACCCCTCCACTTT. Encoded protein: CASSWGQDNSPLHF.

The chain uses TRBV10-1 and TRBJ2-6; TRBD2 might be the D (5 bases). The CDR3 is 14 amino acids. CDR1 WNHNN and CDR2 SYGVQD come from the germline V gene (reference sequence). V dropped 4 bases and J dropped 1 base, with 5 bases sitting between them. The CDR3 reads CASSAGSGANVLTF. CDR3 nucleotide sequence: TGCGCCAGCAGTGCGGGATCTGGGGCCAACGTCCTGACTTTC.

The V gene is TRBV7-3, the J gene TRBJ2-3, with TRBD2 matching over 11 bases. The CDR3 has 18 amino acids. Germline V gene sequence: CDR1 SGHTA, CDR2 FQGTGA. V dropped 1 base and J dropped 0; count of bases not matched to a gene: 6. The CDR3 DNA sequence: TGTGCCAGCAGCTTAAAGGCTAGCGGGAGGAGAAGCACAGATACGCAGTATTTT. Translated: CASSLKASGRRSTDTQYF.

The chain has TRBV6-5 and TRBJ1-2, with 8 bases fitting TRBD1. Germline V gives CDR1 MNHEY, CDR2 SVGAGI. Trimming cost V 6 bases and J 7 bases; bases outside gene matches: 10. This CDR3 is 14 amino acids long. The CDR3: CASSPMTGDGGYTF. CDR3 sequence (DNA): TGTGCCAGCAGCCCCATGACAGGGGACGGTGGCTACACCTTC.

The rearrangement links TRBV13 to TRBJ2-7; possibly TRBD2 for D (5 bases). Per the germline V gene, CDR1 is PRHDT and CDR2 is FYEKMQ (reference sequence). Deletions cut 1 base from V and 5 bases from J, with 12 bases between. This CDR3 is 14 amino acids long. CDR3 region: CASSLATRGHEQYF. DNA for the CDR3: TGTGCCAGCAGCTTAGCAACAAGAGGGCACGAGCAGTACTTC.

This rearrangement joins TRBV2 to TRBJ1-5, with a weak D call TRBD1 (6 bases). This CDR3 spans 15 amino acids. Trimming cost V 3 bases and J 2 bases, with 11 bases left between them. Germline lookup yields CDR1 SNHLY and CDR2 FYNNEI. DNA of the CDR3: TGTGCCAGCAGTGAGCGGGGGCTACGCAATCAGCCCCAGCATTTT. It codes for CASSERGLRNQPQHF.

V usage is TRBV28 and J usage is TRBJ2-4, with D possibly matching TRBD2 (7 bases). CDR3 length equals 16 residues. V was trimmed by 8 bases and J by 3 bases, leaving 20 bases between them. Germline V gene data show CDR1 as MDHEN and CDR2 as SYDVKM. The CDR3 DNA reads TGTGCCAGCGGACCCTGGGAGGGGGGGGACAAAAACATTCAGTACTTC. Its protein is CASGPWEGGDKNIQYF.

The chain uses TRBV5-8 and TRBJ1-1; TRBD1 agrees at 10 bases. V lost 2 bases and J lost 4; bases outside the gene matches: 5. Germline V lookup: CDR1 SGHTS, CDR2 YDEGEE. The CDR3 spans 15 residues. CDR3 amino acids: CASSLRQGASTEAFF. Here the CDR3 DNA reads TGTGCCAGCAGCTTACGACAGGGGGCGAGCACTGAAGCTTTCTTT.

The chain is built from TRBV4-1 and TRBJ2-7, with D tentatively TRBD2 (5 bases). CDR1 is MGHRA, CDR2 YSYEKL, per germline. Trimming took off 0 bases at V and 2 bases at J, with 14 bases between the two ends. The CDR3 spans 16 residues. The CDR3 bases are TGCGCCAGCAGCCAAGATGAGGTGGGAGACCCCTACGAGCAGTACTTC. Its translation: CASSQDEVGDPYEQYF.

The rearrangement joins TRBV4-1 to TRBJ2-2, with TRBD2 matching over 10 bases. The CDR3 spans 17 residues. Germline trimming cut 1 base from V and 3 bases from J; bases unmatched to any gene: 5. The germline CDR1 and CDR2 sequences are MGHRA and YSYEKL. CDR3 sequence reads: CASSQGTSGRYTGELFF. Here the CDR3 DNA reads TGCGCCAGCAGCCAAGGGACTAGCGGAAGGTACACCGGGGAGCTGTTTTTT.

V gene TRBV5-5 combines with J gene TRBJ1-2, with D perhaps matching TRBD1 (5 bases). Germline V lookup: CDR1 SGHKS, CDR2 YYEKEE (reference sequence). Deletions cut 4 bases from V and 4 bases from J, with 17 bases between. The CDR3 consists of 15 residues. The CDR3 nucleotides read TGTGCCAGCAGCCCCCCCGAGGCAGGGCCCTATGGCTACACCTTC. Its protein product is CASSPPEAGPYGYTF.

V gene TRBV7-9 combines with J gene TRBJ2-7; D unclear. The germline V gene has CDR1 SEHNR and CDR2 FQNEAQ (reference sequence). This CDR3 contains 13 residues. The ends were cut back, 1 base at V and 6 bases at J, with 10 bases in the middle. CDR3 DNA: TGTGCCAGCAGCTTAGATCTTCGGGTCGAGCAGTACTTC. It specifies CASSLDLRVEQYF.

The chain is built from TRBV6-5 and TRBJ1-1, with TRBD1 matching 8 bases. The CDR3 is 12 residues long. Trimming took 3 bases from V and 11 from J; bases not matched to a gene: 5. The V gene's germline CDR1 is MNHEY and CDR2 SVGAGI. The chain's CDR3 is CASSYPGQVAFF. Written as DNA, the CDR3 is TGTGCCAGCAGTTATCCGGGACAGGTGGCTTTCTTT.

CDR3 loop: CASSLGPGLAGGRDTQYF. In DNA form, the CDR3 reads TGCGCCAGCAGCTTGGGCCCCGGACTAGCGGGGGGACGAGATACGCAGTATTTT. The rearrangement links TRBV5-1 to TRBJ2-3; TRBD2 agrees at 14 bases. CDR1 SGHRS and CDR2 YFSETQ come from the germline V gene. The CDR3 sequence is 18 residues long. The V segment lost 0 bases and the J segment 5 bases; nucleotides outside the gene matches: 8.

The V gene is TRBV25-1, the J gene TRBJ2-3, with a tentative D call TRBD2 (5 bases). This CDR3 has 15 amino acids. With 0 bases removed from V and 6 bases from J, the gap between germline ends came to 13 bases. CDR1 and CDR2 from the germline V gene are MGHDK and SYGVNS. DNA of the CDR3: TGTGCCAGCAGTGAATATAGAGGGTCGATGGATACGCAGTATTTT. Residues: CASSEYRGSMDTQYF. The whole variable domain, remainder taken from reference TRBV25-1 and TRBJ2-3, is EADIYQTPRYLVIGTGKKITLECSQTMGHDKMYWYQQDPGMELHLIHYSYGVNSTEKGDLSSESTVSRIRTEHFPLTLESARPSHTSQYLCASSEYRGSMDTQYFGPGTRLTVL.

By share of the sample, this clone is medium-sized. J is TRBJ2-7 and V is TRBV6-5; D uncertain. The V gene lost 0 bases and the J gene lost 2 bases, with 11 bases spanning the gap. The germline CDR1 and CDR2 sequences are MNHEY and SVGAGI. The CDR3 sequence is 15 residues long. The CDR3 DNA sequence: TGTGCCAGCAGTTACTCGACGCAGGCCACCTACGAGCAGTACTTC. Encoded protein: CASSYSTQATYEQYF.